This is a list of T cell receptor beta chains from one sample in a study of cytomegalovirus exposure and HLA in healthy donors. Here immunoSEQ multiplex PCR was the method, and the copy in TCRdb shows in-frame clones only, minus some. The table has 150,000 to 200,000 clones, around 80% seen once. Sequences were obtained from PBMCs. All receptors derive from a woman under 40 in good health and CMV-seropositive. Each CDR3 is given with its conserved first and last residue. The order of the fields is J gene, V gene, clone size, D gene, CDR3 DNA, CDR3 protein. The D gene is left open where the match is weak. The size field is filled for only some rows; it gives once, few, many or a size class.

TRBJ2-3 TRBV7-9 . . TGTGCCAGCAGCCTCGGGACTGACACAGATACGCAGTATTTT CASSLGTDTDTQYF
TRBJ2-7 TRBV2 . . TGTGCCAGCAGTGAAAATTTCGGAGGGATCTCCTACGAGCAGTACTTC CASSENFGGISYEQYF
TRBJ1-1 TRBV5-1 . . TGCGCCAGCAGCTTATACAGGGAGGGCACTGAAGCTTTCTTT CASSLYREGTEAFF
TRBJ2-3 TRBV30 . TRBD1 TGTGCCTGGAGTCGAACCGGGACAGGGGTATCAGATACGCAGTATTTT CAWSRTGTGVSDTQYF
TRBJ2-7 TRBV7-9 . . TGTGCCAGCAGCTTGGGGGGGCGCGAGCAGTACTTC CASSLGGREQYF
TRBJ1-3 TRBV27 . . TGTGCCAGCAGTTTAAAAGGGGCTGCCGGAAACACCATATATTTT CASSLKGAAGNTIYF
TRBJ1-1 TRBV15 . . TGTGCCACCAGCAGAGATCCACTGCCGGGGGGAGCTTTCTTT CATSRDPLPGGAFF
TRBJ2-7 TRBV9 . . TGTGCCAGCAGCGTAAACGGGGCCTACGAGCAGTACTTC CASSVNGAYEQYF
TRBJ1-2 TRBV4-3 . TRBD1 TGCGCCAGCAGCCAAGATGGACAGGGGGATGGCTACACCTTC CASSQDGQGDGYTF
TRBJ2-1 TRBV6-1 . TRBD2 TGTGCCAGCAGTAAACTAGCGGGACAAAGGGATGAGCAGTTCTTC CASSKLAGQRDEQFF
TRBJ1-2 TRBV28 . . TGTGCCAGCAGTTCTCCAGGGTCCACCTATGGCTACACCTTC CASSSPGSTYGYTF
TRBJ2-2 TRBV6-5 few . TGTGCCAGCAGTTACGACAGTGGGACCGGGGAGCTGTTTTTT CASSYDSGTGELFF
TRBJ1-5 TRBV7-9 few . TGTGCCAGCAGCCTGACCGGGACAAGGGGCAATCAGCCCCAGCATTTT CASSLTGTRGNQPQHF
TRBJ2-5 TRBV4-3 . . TGCGCCAGCAGCCAAGATGGGACAAGGCAAGAGACCCAGTACTTC CASSQDGTRQETQYF
TRBJ1-6 TRBV10-2 . . TGCGCCAGCAGTGAGCTGTTAAACAGGCCGTATTCACCCCTCCACTTT CASSELLNRPYSPLHF
TRBJ2-1 TRBV28 . . TGTGCCAGCAGTTTCCCCGCGGGGCCTTACAATGAGCAGTTCTTC CASSFPAGPYNEQFF
TRBJ1-6 TRBV2 . . TGTGCCAGCAGACCCGCCGGGACACAAAATTCACCCCTCCACTTT CASRPAGTQNSPLHF
TRBJ2-5 TRBV28 once TRBD2 TGTGCCAGCAGTTCTAAGCGGGGGTACCAAGAGACCCAGTACTTC CASSSKRGYQETQYF
TRBJ1-1 TRBV18 . TRBD1 TGTGCCAGCTCGGTGACAGGGACAGGGAACACTGAAGCTTTCTTT CASSVTGTGNTEAFF
TRBJ2-3 TRBV6-6 . . TGTGCCAGCAGTTACCTAGCTAGCACAGATACGCAGTATTTT CASSYLASTDTQYF
TRBJ1-2 TRBV9 . TRBD1 TGTGCCAGCAGCGGTGGACAGGGAGCTAACTATGGCTACACCTTC CASSGGQGANYGYTF
TRBJ1-4 TRBV4-2 . . TGTGCCAGCAGCCAAGGGCAGGTAAATGAAAAACTGTTTTTT CASSQGQVNEKLFF
TRBJ1-1 TRBV27 . . TGTGCCAGCAGTTCACACGTTACAGGCACTGAAGCTTTCTTT CASSSHVTGTEAFF
TRBJ1-2 TRBV5-4 . TRBD1 TGTGCCAGCAGCATTGGACAGGGAGGGAGTAACTATGGCTACACCTTC CASSIGQGGSNYGYTF
TRBJ2-3 TRBV10-3 . TRBD2 TGTGCCATCAGTGAGTCCCTAGCGGGAGTCCCAGATACGCAGTATTTT CAISESLAGVPDTQYF
TRBJ2-5 TRBV2 . . TGTGCCAGCATGTTTGTGCCAGGGGAAGAGACCCAGTACTTC CASMFVPGEETQYF
TRBJ2-1 TRBV30 once . TGTGCCTGGCTCTTGCTCGACAGTACCTTCTACAATGAGCAGTTCTTC CAWLLLDSTFYNEQFF
TRBJ1-2 TRBV6-5 once TRBD1 TGTGCCAGCAGCGACAGGGTCTGGGATGGCTACACCTTC CASSDRVWDGYTF
TRBJ2-1 TRBV4-1 . TRBD2 TGCGCCAGCAGCCAAGATGAAGCGGGGCCCTACAATGAGCAGTTCTTC CASSQDEAGPYNEQFF
TRBJ2-5 TRBV7-2 . . TGTGCCAGCACCCATCGCATAGGACTTCTCGGAGAGGAGACCCAGTACTTC CASTHRIGLLGEETQYF
TRBJ2-1 TRBV19 . . TGTGCCAGTACCCCCGGGAGTTTCTACAATGAGCAGTTCTTC CASTPGSFYNEQFF
TRBJ2-3 TRBV5-8 . . TGTGCCAGCAGCTTGGAAGTAGCCCGTATGGGAGTCGATACGCAGTATTTT CASSLEVARMGVDTQYF
TRBJ2-3 TRBV7-9 few TRBD2 TGTGCCAGCAGCCCGTATAGCGGGGGGGCCGTAAATACGCAGTATTTT CASSPYSGGAVNTQYF
TRBJ2-2 TRBV5-6 few TRBD1 TGTGCCAGCAGCCTCTTATTCGGACAGGGTATAAACACCGGGGAGCTGTTTTTT CASSLLFGQGINTGELFF
TRBJ1-1 TRBV28 . . TGTGCCAGCAGTTTAGAGTGGGGGGATACTGAAGCTTTCTTT CASSLEWGDTEAFF
TRBJ1-1 TRBV6-5 . . TGTGCCAGCAGTTACTCGATAGGGAGTGAAGCTTTCTTT CASSYSIGSEAFF
TRBJ2-3 TRBV10-1 . TRBD2 TGCGCCAGCAGTGACAGCGGGAGGGGAGATACGCAGTATTTT CASSDSGRGDTQYF
TRBJ2-5 TRBV30 . . TGTGCCTGGAGTGTCCGGGAGACCCAGTACTTC CAWSVRETQYF
TRBJ1-1 TRBV6-4 . . TGTGCCAGCAGCCAAACAGGTTACACTGAAGCTTTCTTT CASSQTGYTEAFF
TRBJ2-1 TRBV7-9 once . TGTGCCAGCAGCTTAGCCAGGGGCTTGAGTGAGCAGTTCTTC CASSLARGLSEQFF
TRBJ2-5 TRBV30 . . TGTGCCTGGAGTGTACCCGTAGGTAGCGGCCAAGAGACCCAGTACTTC CAWSVPVGSGQETQYF
TRBJ1-5 TRBV30 . TRBD1 TGTGCCTTGGATGGAGGGGGCGGTCAGCCCCAGCATTTT CALDGGGGQPQHF
TRBJ2-5 TRBV5-4 . . TGTGCCAGCAGCCGCGGTGACTCACAAGAGACCCAGTACTTC CASSRGDSQETQYF
TRBJ1-6 TRBV30 . . TGTGCCTGGCAAGAAGCTTCCTATAATTCACCCCTCCACTTT CAWQEASYNSPLHF
TRBJ1-1 TRBV5-1 . TRBD1 TGCGCCAGCAGACAGGGCACAGGGGGAAACACTGAAGCTTTCTTT CASRQGTGGNTEAFF
TRBJ1-4 TRBV10-2 few TRBD1 TGCGCCAGCAGTCGGACAGGGGGATGGAGTGAGGAAAGTGAAAAACTGTTTTTT CASSRTGGWSEESEKLFF
TRBJ1-1 TRBV7-9 . . TGTGCCAGCAGCCGTGACGGAGAACCTGAAGCTTTCTTT CASSRDGEPEAFF
TRBJ2-7 TRBV5-6 few TRBD1 TGTGCCAGCAGCTTCCTGGGACAGGGGGTGTACGAGCAGTACTTC CASSFLGQGVYEQYF
TRBJ2-1 TRBV2 few . TGTGCCAGCAGTGAAGGTCCCGACTTGGGGTTCTTC CASSEGPDLGFF
TRBJ2-5 TRBV5-4 . TRBD2 TGTGCCAGCAGCATGGGGCCTTTAGCGGGAGAAGAGACCCAGTACTTC CASSMGPLAGEETQYF
TRBJ2-7 TRBV7-2 few . TGTGCCAGCAGCTTAGAGCCTACCTACGAGCAGTACTTC CASSLEPTYEQYF